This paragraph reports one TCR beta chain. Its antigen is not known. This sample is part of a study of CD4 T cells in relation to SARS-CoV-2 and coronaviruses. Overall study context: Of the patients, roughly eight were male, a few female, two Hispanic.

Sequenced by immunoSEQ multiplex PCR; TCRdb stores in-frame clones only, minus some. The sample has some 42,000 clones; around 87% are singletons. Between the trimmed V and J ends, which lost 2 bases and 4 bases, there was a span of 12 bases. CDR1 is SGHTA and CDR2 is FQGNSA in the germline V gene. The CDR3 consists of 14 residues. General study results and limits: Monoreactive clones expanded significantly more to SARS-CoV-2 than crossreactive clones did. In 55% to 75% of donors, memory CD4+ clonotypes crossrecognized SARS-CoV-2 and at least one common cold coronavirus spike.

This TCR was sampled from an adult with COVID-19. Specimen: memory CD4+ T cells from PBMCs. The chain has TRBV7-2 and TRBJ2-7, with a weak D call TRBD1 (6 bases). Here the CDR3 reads CASSLPGVGYEQYF. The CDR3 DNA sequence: TGTGCCAGCAGCTTACCAGGGGTAGGGTACGAGCAGTACTTC.